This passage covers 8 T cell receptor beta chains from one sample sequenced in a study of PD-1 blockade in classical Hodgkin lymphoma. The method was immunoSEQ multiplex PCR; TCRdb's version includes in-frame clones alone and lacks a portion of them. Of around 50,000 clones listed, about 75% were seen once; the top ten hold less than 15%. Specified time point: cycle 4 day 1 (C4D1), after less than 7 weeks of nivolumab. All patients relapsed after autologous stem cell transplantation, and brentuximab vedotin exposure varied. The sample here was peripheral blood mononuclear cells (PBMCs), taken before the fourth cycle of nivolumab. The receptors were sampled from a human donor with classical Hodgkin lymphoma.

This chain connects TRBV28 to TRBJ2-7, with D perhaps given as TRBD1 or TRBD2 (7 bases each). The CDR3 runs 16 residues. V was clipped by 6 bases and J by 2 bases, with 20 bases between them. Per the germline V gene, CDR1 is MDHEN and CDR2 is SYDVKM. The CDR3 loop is CASRKRTGEGTYEQYF. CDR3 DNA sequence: TGTGCCAGCAGGAAACGCACAGGGGAGGGGACCTACGAGCAGTACTTC.

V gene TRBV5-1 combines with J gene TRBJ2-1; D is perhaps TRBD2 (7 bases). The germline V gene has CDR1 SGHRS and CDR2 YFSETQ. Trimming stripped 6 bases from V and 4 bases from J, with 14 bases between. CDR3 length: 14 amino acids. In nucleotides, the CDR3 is TGCGCCAGCAAGGGGGGAGGGATGTACAATGAGCAGTTCTTC. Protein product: CASKGGGMYNEQFF. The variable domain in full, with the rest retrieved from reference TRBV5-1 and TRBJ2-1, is KAGVTQTPRYLIKTRGQQVTLSCSPISGHRSVSWYQQTPGQGLQFLFEYFSETQRNKGNFPGRFSGRQFSNSRSEMNVSTLELGDSALYLCASKGGGMYNEQFFGPGTRLTVL.

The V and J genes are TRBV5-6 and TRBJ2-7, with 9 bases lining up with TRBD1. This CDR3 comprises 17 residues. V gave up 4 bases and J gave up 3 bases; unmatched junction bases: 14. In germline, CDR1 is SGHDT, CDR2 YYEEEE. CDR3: CASSPPPGTGSYYEQYF. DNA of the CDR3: TGTGCCAGCAGCCCTCCCCCCGGGACAGGGAGCTACTACGAGCAGTACTTC.

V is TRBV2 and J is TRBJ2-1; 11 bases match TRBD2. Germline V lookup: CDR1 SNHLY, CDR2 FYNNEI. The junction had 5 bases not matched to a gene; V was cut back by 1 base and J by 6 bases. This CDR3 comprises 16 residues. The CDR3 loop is CASSEGGLAGGNEQFF. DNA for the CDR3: TGTGCCAGCAGTGAAGGGGGTCTAGCGGGAGGCAATGAGCAGTTCTTC.

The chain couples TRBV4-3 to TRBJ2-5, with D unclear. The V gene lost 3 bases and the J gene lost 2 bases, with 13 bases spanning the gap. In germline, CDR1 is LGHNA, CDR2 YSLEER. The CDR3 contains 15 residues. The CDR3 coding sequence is TGCGCCAGCAGCCACTCGTCCGTGGGACAAGAGACCCAGTACTTC. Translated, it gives CASSHSSVGQETQYF.

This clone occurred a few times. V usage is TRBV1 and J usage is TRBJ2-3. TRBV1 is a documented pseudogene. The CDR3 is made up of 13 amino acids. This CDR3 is CTSSPRLGDTQYF. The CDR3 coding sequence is TGCACCAGCAGCCCGAGGCTGGGGGATACGCAGTATTTT.

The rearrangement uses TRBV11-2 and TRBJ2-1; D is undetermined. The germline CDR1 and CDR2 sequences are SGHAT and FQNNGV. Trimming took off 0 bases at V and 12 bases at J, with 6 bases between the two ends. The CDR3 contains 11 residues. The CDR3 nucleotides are TGTGCCAGCAGCTTAGAATGGCGGCAGTTCTTC. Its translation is CASSLEWRQFF.

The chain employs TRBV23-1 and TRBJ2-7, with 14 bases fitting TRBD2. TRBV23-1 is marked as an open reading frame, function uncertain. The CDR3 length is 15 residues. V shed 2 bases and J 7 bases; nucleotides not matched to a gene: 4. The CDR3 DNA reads TGCGCCAGCAGTCAAGGACTAGCGGGAGGTGATGAGCAGTACTTC. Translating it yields CASSQGLAGGDEQYF.